Sequencing of this TCR beta chain was carried out in a study of T cells in Graves' hyperthyroidism and ophthalmopathy. The study, taken as a whole, reports: In the analysis, a 13 V-J model separated ophthalmopathy from stable hyperthyroidism. The majority of expanded thyroid clonotypes above 0.001 also appeared in blood.

The V and J ends lost 1 base and 2 bases respectively, with 15 bases between them. CDR1 and CDR2 (germline): SGHRS, YFSETQ. This CDR3 is built from 17 residues. This clonotype was detected only a few times. Its antigen is undetermined. The investigators amplified TCR beta CDR3 regions from RNA transcripts. During a first-round RT-PCR of the TCR CDR3, the HTBI primer set was used. TCRdb independently ran MiXCR on the multiplex PCR reads; one entry per CDR3 protein. The table records about 700,000 distinct CDR3 sequences, roughly 46% of them present only once. Exclusion followed for patients with uncontrolled infection, other autoimmune disease, pregnancy or lactation. Based on clinical symptoms, serum thyroxine and TRAb, thyroid ultrasound and orbital computed tomography, diagnoses were reached.

The source of this sequence is an adult man with Graves' disease, either hyperthyroidism or ophthalmopathy (not recorded which). The chain is built from TRBV5-1 and TRBJ2-2, with D possibly matching TRBD2 (6 bases). The specimen sequenced was peripheral blood or thyroid tissue (not recorded which). CDR3 DNA sequence: TGCGCCAGCAGCTTGTCCCCCACTAGCCGAAACACCGGGGAGCTGTTTTTT. Translation gives CASSLSPTSRNTGELFF.